This T cell receptor (beta chain) was sequenced during a study of blood T cell repertoires in COVID-19. CDR1 and CDR2 from the germline V gene are SGHTA and FQGNSA. The CDR3 contains 13 residues. The V end was cut by 1 base, the J end by 6 bases, with 7 bases between. Profiling relied on immunoSEQ multiplex PCR, and the TCRdb table lists in-frame clones only, not all of them. Of about 270,000 clones in the sample, around 90% were seen once. Sequenced: PBMCs or T cells enriched from blood (not recorded which). This sequence was found in a man aged 40-55 years who had been exposed to COVID-19. The chain joins TRBV7-2 to TRBJ2-1; D is perhaps TRBD1 (6 bases). The CDR3 loop reads CASSLGQANEQFF. The CDR3 coding sequence is TGTGCCAGCAGCTTAGGACAGGCCAATGAGCAGTTCTTC.